The entry below describes one T cell receptor beta chain. The clone's antigen remains unknown. No much larger clonotype is one base removed from it; base qualities were not supplied. This same CDR3 is encoded by further DNA sequences in the sample. TCR CDR3 regions were amplified from genomic DNA by multiplex PCR using the deep immunoSEQ assay. Genomic DNA extracted from each cell subset was distributed evenly over all wells of several immunoSEQ 96-well plates, and each plate served as one replicate. For unsorted PBMC, around 290 ng of genomic DNA, equivalent to about 32,000 T cell genomes, went into each replicate PCR. Ten immunoSEQ deep assay plates were used to sequence unsorted PBMC genomic DNA. Purified libraries were measured with a Qubit 3.0 fluorometer, size-checked on a Bioanalyzer 2100, and measured again with the KAPA Library Quantification kit. Every immunoSEQ 96-well plate was sequenced on a separate single-read 150-cycle Illumina NextSeq 550 flow cell. As for the original processing: Because the immunoSEQ output held only junctional sequences and lacked quality scores, the filtering could not match the filtering applied to full-length reads. To assign V/J genes and CDR3, sequences were annotated against IMGT germline references using PyIR, a Python wrapper for IgBLAST v1.9. Reads with weak V/J assignments (E-value above 1e-6), missing CDR3, stop codons, out-of-frame junctions, or ambiguous translated residues were removed. V3J clonotypes were defined as sequences sharing the same inferred V gene, J gene, and CDR3 amino acid sequence. Percentage overlap between repertoires was calculated by dividing the number of shared unique clonotypes by the size of the smaller repertoire. RTK rarefaction, the Chao1 estimator, and Recon v2.1 estimates of unobserved clonotypes were used to assess repertoire richness. This immuneACCESS table, as held by TCRdb, lists in-frame sequences with V and J called but not all clones. Of the missing ones, under half trace to an unresolved V gene in checked studies; the others have no known cause. V, J and clone size are taken as reported in that table, and D and trimming were inferred from the DNA itself. The sample data list some 530,000 clones, and 65% to 85% of these were observed just once. The top ten constitute 12% of the sample.

Donors were healthy HIV-negative adults with no recently reported acute infections or vaccinations. Only Caucasian adults living in Nashville, Tennessee, USA were represented among the donors. For unsorted samples, about 85 million PBMCs were counted and genomic DNA was extracted with the QIAamp DNA Blood Mini kit. Blood was collected by leukapheresis, and PBMCs were isolated by Ficoll-Histopaque density gradient centrifugation and then cryopreserved in liquid nitrogen vapor phase. The sample originates from a study of shared clonotypes between healthy human individuals (dated by TCRdb to 2020 to 2021). Looking at the study overall: The cohort included a few men and a couple of women between 18 and 49 years of age. To estimate repertoire size and how much clonotype sharing occurs between individuals, the study deeply sequenced the blood TCR repertoires of about five healthy adults. Libraries were prepared and TCR repertoires were sequenced by different laboratories using diverse techniques, in order to increase sequencing depth and limit assay-specific biases. Per donor, leukapheresis produced somewhere between about 0.9 and 9.5 billion PBMCs. The paper as a whole reports these results and caveats: Because the study included a small number of donors, the genetic and exposure-history diversity represented was limited. Only blood was sampled, and tissue TCR repertoires likely differ from those in blood. Pairwise subsampling indicated that sequencing depth was expected to affect the degree of clonotype sharing among donors.

Spanning cysteine to phenylalanine, the CDR3 consists of 12 amino acids. The DNA shown is the 36-base CDR3, in frame from base 1. Reading the germline V gene gives CDR1 MDHEN and CDR2 SYDVKM. Deletion took 2 bases off V and 2 bases off J, with a span of 2 bases between the germline ends. The source of this sequence is a woman aged 40 to 50 in good health. Some clones in this sample may be carry-over from other donors' samples. Material for sequencing was PBMCs. The rearrangement joined TRBV28 to TRBJ2-3, with the D gene uncertain. The CDR3 protein: CASSLATDTQYF. Here is the DNA: TGTGCCAGCAGTTTAGCCACAGATACGCAGTATTTT.